Below, 20 T cell receptor beta chains from the same sample are listed, as sequenced in a study of cytomegalovirus exposure and HLA in healthy donors. Primers: 60 Vbeta forward and 13 Jbeta reverse. Assay: immunoSEQ multiplex PCR; the TCRdb copy retains only in-frame clones and omits some. The sample includes approximately 160,000 clones, over 70% of them seen just once. Source material: PBMCs. The origin of the receptors is a woman in her forties or fifties in good health and CMV-seropositive.

V and J are TRBV19 and TRBJ1-2; the match to TRBD1 covers 7 bases. V shed 7 bases, J shed 2 bases, and the junction held 7 bases outside the gene matches. Germline V CDR1 and CDR2: LNHDA, SQIVND (reference sequence). The CDR3 contains 14 residues. The CDR3 loop reads CASTKGAGNYGYTF. The DNA for the CDR3 is TGTGCCAGTACCAAGGGGGCAGGGAACTATGGCTACACCTTC.

The rearrangement joins TRBV10-3 to TRBJ1-5; maybe TRBD1 (5 bases). Germline values: CDR1 ENHRY, CDR2 SYGVKD. V was cut by 2 bases and J by 9 bases, with 14 bases left in between. This CDR3 has 14 residues. The CDR3 nucleotides are TGTGCCATCAGTGAGGACAGCCAGTTAACGCCCCAGCATTTT. Its translation is CAISEDSQLTPQHF.

The chain has TRBV5-8 and TRBJ1-2; 9 positions agree with TRBD1. The J segment lost 0 bases and the V segment lost 5 bases, leaving 8 bases of the junction unmatched. Per germline, CDR1 SGHTS and CDR2 YDEGEE. CDR3 size: 16 residues. CDR3 in DNA: TGTGCCAGCAGGGGGGGACAGGGAGCATCTAACTATGGCTACACCTTC. This encodes CASRGGQGASNYGYTF.

The chain carries TRBV30 and TRBJ2-7, with D maybe TRBD1 (5 bases). Germline V gives CDR1 GTSNPN, CDR2 SVGIG (reference sequence). V dropped 3 bases and J dropped 2 bases, with 14 bases sitting between them. The CDR3 loop spans 14 amino acids. The CDR3 sequence is CAWRGLDVPYEQYF. The CDR3 nucleotides read TGTGCCTGGAGGGGGCTAGACGTCCCCTACGAGCAGTACTTC.

The chain uses TRBV6-5 and TRBJ2-3, with 7 bases matching TRBD2. Germline trimming cut 7 bases from V and 2 bases from J; bases unmatched to any gene: 6. CDR1 MNHEY and CDR2 SVGAGI come from the germline V gene. The CDR3 loop spans 14 amino acids. The CDR3 region has the DNA TGTGCCAGCAAGGGAGGGGCCACCACAGATACGCAGTATTTT. Protein product: CASKGGATTDTQYF.

The CDR3 DNA sequence: TGTGCCACCAGCAGACTACTAGCGGGAGGGAACGAGCAGTACTTC. Translated: CATSRLLAGGNEQYF. The chain links TRBV15 to TRBJ2-7; TRBD2 agrees at 13 bases. This CDR3 has 15 amino acids. Germline V gene lookup returns CDR1 LNHNV and CDR2 YYDKDF (reference sequence). Trimming took 2 bases from V and 5 from J; bases not matched to a gene: 3.

The chain carries TRBV30 and TRBJ2-7; 9 bases agree with TRBD1. CDR3 size: 14 residues. The germline V gene has CDR1 GTSNPN and CDR2 SVGIG (reference sequence). Trimming at V came to 2 bases and at J to 3 bases, leaving 5 bases not matched to a gene. The CDR3, as DNA: TGTGCCTGGAGTAGACAGGGGGTTGGCTACGAGCAGTACTTC. Its protein product is CAWSRQGVGYEQYF.

This clone has just a few counts. V gene TRBV28 combines with J gene TRBJ1-1; TRBD1 matches 7 bases. The junction had 9 bases not matched to a gene; V was cut back by 5 bases and J by 3 bases. Germline V gene sequence: CDR1 MDHEN, CDR2 SYDVKM. The length of the CDR3 is 15 residues. Here the CDR3 DNA reads TGTGCCAGCAGTCCGATCGGGACAGCATACACTGAAGCTTTCTTT. The encoded protein is CASSPIGTAYTEAFF.

This clone appeared a single time. The chain couples TRBV19 to TRBJ1-2; D gene uncertain. The CDR3 loop spans 15 amino acids. Per the germline V gene, CDR1 is LNHDA and CDR2 is SQIVND (reference sequence). Trimming shortened V by 5 bases and J by 6 bases, and 19 bases separated the two germline ends. The DNA of the CDR3 is TGTGCCAGTAGTCTCCCTACCATTGAATCGCATGGCTACACCTTC. Translation gives CASSLPTIESHGYTF.

The J gene is TRBJ1-1, the V gene TRBV5-1, with 8 bases aligning to TRBD1. V shed 3 bases, J shed 4 bases, and the junction held 5 bases outside the gene matches. Germline-derived CDR1 and CDR2 are SGHRS and YFSETQ. CDR3 length: 14 residues. This chain's CDR3 is CASSSTTGATEAFF. In nucleotides, the CDR3 is TGCGCCAGCAGCTCCACGACAGGGGCCACTGAAGCTTTCTTT.

The J gene is TRBJ2-3, the V gene TRBV7-9; a possible D gene is TRBD2 (6 bases). Germline V gives CDR1 SEHNR, CDR2 FQNEAQ (reference sequence). The length of the CDR3 is 16 residues. With 4 bases removed from V and 0 bases from J, the gap between germline ends came to 14 bases. This chain's CDR3 is CASSSGDFPSTDTQYF. The CDR3 DNA sequence: TGTGCCAGCAGCTCGGGGGACTTTCCTAGCACAGATACGCAGTATTTT.

The chain uses TRBV7-9 and TRBJ2-1, with 8 bases aligning to TRBD2. Germline V gives CDR1 SEHNR, CDR2 FQNEAQ (reference sequence). This CDR3 is 16 amino acids long. Unmatched junction bases numbered 5, after V lost 4 bases and J lost 0 bases. DNA of the CDR3: TGTGCCAGCAGCTGGACTAGCTGGAGCTCCTACAATGAGCAGTTCTTC. Its protein is CASSWTSWSSYNEQFF.

The V gene is TRBV5-1, the J gene TRBJ2-1; the D gene is possibly TRBD2 (5 bases). The germline CDR1 and CDR2 sequences are SGHRS and YFSETQ. V was cut by 0 bases and J by 6 bases, with 16 bases left in between. The CDR3 contains 16 residues. DNA of the CDR3: TGCGCCAGCAGCTTGGCTGGACTGGCCGGTGGCAATGAGCAGTTCTTC. Protein sequence: CASSLAGLAGGNEQFF. Complete variable domain (other parts from reference TRBV5-1 and TRBJ2-1): KAGVTQTPRYLIKTRGQQVTLSCSPISGHRSVSWYQQTPGQGLQFLFEYFSETQRNKGNFPGRFSGRQFSNSRSEMNVSTLELGDSALYLCASSLAGLAGGNEQFFGPGTRLTVL.

Written as DNA, the CDR3 is TGTGCCTGGAGTGTAACGGGAGTCACTAATGAAAAACTGTTTTTT. As protein: CAWSVTGVTNEKLFF. The gene calls are TRBV30 and TRBJ1-4; D ambiguous. Germline assignment: CDR1 GTSNPN and CDR2 SVGIG (reference sequence). The CDR3 has 15 residues. Trimming removed 0 bases at V and 2 bases at J, with 10 bases between.

The chain links TRBV18 to TRBJ1-3; 7 positions agree with TRBD1. Trimming removed 3 bases from V and 4 bases from J; junction bases left unmatched: 6. The CDR3 loop spans 15 amino acids. Germline V CDR1 and CDR2: KGHSH, LQKENI. CDR3 protein: CASSPPTGTGNTIYF. The CDR3 nucleotides read TGTGCCAGCTCACCCCCGACAGGGACCGGAAACACCATATATTTT.

The V call is TRBV28, the J call TRBJ2-7, with TRBD1 matching over 9 bases. Germline CDR1 and CDR2: MDHEN and SYDVKM. V was pared by 7 bases and J by 3 bases, with 7 bases of the junction left unmatched. This CDR3 region has 14 residues. CDR3 in amino acids: CASTLGTGSYEQYF. The CDR3 nucleotides read TGTGCCAGCACCCTTGGGACAGGGAGCTACGAGCAGTACTTC.

The rearrangement uses TRBV7-6 and TRBJ2-5; 12 nucleotides match TRBD2. Germline CDR1 reads SGHVS; CDR2 reads FNYEAQ. The CDR3 consists of 15 residues. Germline trimming cut 5 bases from V and 5 bases from J; bases unmatched to any gene: 6. For the CDR3, the DNA is TGTGCCAGCAGCCCAGGGACTAGCGGGTCCGAGACCCAGTACTTC. This encodes CASSPGTSGSETQYF.

V usage is TRBV7-9 and J usage is TRBJ2-7; a weak D match, TRBD1 (6 bases). The CDR3 has 14 residues. CDR1 and CDR2 (germline): SEHNR, FQNEAQ (reference sequence). The V end was cut by 4 bases, the J end by 3 bases, with 13 bases between. CDR3: CASSSYSGVYEQYF. In DNA form, the CDR3 reads TGTGCCAGCAGCTCATACTCAGGGGTCTACGAGCAGTACTTC.

The chain recombines TRBV2 with TRBJ1-1, with D possibly TRBD1 on 5 matching bases. V was pared by 4 bases and J by 6 bases, with 12 bases between. Per the germline V gene, CDR1 is SNHLY and CDR2 is FYNNEI. The CDR3 sequence is 13 residues long. In DNA form, the CDR3 reads TGTGCCAGCAGTGGCCCCCCAGGGTCTGAAGCTTTCTTT. Translation: CASSGPPGSEAFF.

CDR3 sequence: CASSRGSSYEQYF. CDR3 nucleotides: TGTGCCAGCAGCAGGGGTTCCTCCTACGAGCAGTACTTC. The chain joins TRBV7-6 to TRBJ2-7; D is perhaps TRBD1 (5 bases). CDR1 and CDR2 from the germline V gene are SGHVS and FNYEAQ. CDR3 length equals 13 residues. The germline V and J ends were trimmed by 5 bases and 0 bases, with 8 bases remaining between them.